This T cell receptor (beta chain) came from a study of cytotoxic CD8 clonotypes in ibrutinib-treated CLL. About the research overall: Over 10 relapsed/refractory, roughly 16 treatment-naive; about 17 IGHV unmutated. Findings and limits, study-wide: Sustained-remission and progressing patients' sampling times differed. Public clonotypes occurred uncommonly; on treatment, they contracted or remained stable.

Clones were read by immunoSEQ multiplex PCR, and TCRdb kept only the in-frame ones, dropping some. The sample gives approximately 48,000 clones, approximately 50% of which show up once; approximately 32% is in the top ten. As regards this clone: Its antigen is currently unknown.

The source is a human donor with chronic lymphocytic leukemia. The input for sequencing was PBMCs, taken after 12 months of ibrutinib treatment.

CDR3 nucleotides: TGTGCCACCAGCAGAGATCCGCGGTTCAGGGGGGAAAACACCATATATTTT. Translated: CATSRDPRFRGENTIYF. The chain carries TRBV15 and TRBJ1-3, with 7 bases fitting TRBD1. Germline V CDR1 and CDR2: LNHNV, YYDKDF (reference sequence). J lost 6 bases, V lost 0 bases, and 11 bases had no gene match. The CDR3 spans 17 residues.